Listed below are T cell receptor beta chains from one sample, sequenced in a study of cytomegalovirus exposure and HLA in healthy donors. Assay used: immunoSEQ multiplex PCR; TCRdb lists only in-frame clones, some missing. This sample has some 180,000 clones, with around 83% found just once. The specimen sequenced was PBMCs. The receptors derive from a girl aged 2 to 9 in good health and CMV-seropositive. Each CDR3 is given without its conserved first and last residue. The order of the fields is J gene, D gene, V gene, CDR3 protein. The D gene is left open where the match is weak.

TRBJ2-7	-	TRBV25-1	ASSEVGDPHLYEQY
TRBJ1-2	TRBD1	TRBV30	ASHRGGTYGYT
TRBJ2-5	-	TRBV30	AWSSRGETQY
TRBJ2-7	TRBD2	TRBV19	ASSIWSGSGEQY
TRBJ1-1	-	TRBV19	ASSLTRGSATEAF
TRBJ2-1	-	TRBV7-8	ASSLRREPYNEQF
TRBJ2-1	TRBD2	TRBV9	ASSVRAGVYNEQF
TRBJ1-2	-	TRBV25-1	ASSELGGNYGYT
TRBJ2-1	TRBD2	TRBV5-1	ASSFSGSSYNEQF
TRBJ1-4	-	TRBV6-1	ATQIRYGEKLF
TRBJ1-5	-	TRBV7-8	ASSLAYSNQPQH
TRBJ1-1	-	TRBV7-3	ASSLGPGQMNTEAF
TRBJ2-3	-	TRBV9	ASSVAGRDTQY
TRBJ2-1	TRBD2	TRBV5-8	ASSPSRGGTYNEQF
TRBJ1-1	-	TRBV10-3	AISYSRGSMNTEAF
TRBJ1-5	TRBD1	TRBV10-3	AISEDRGNQPQH
TRBJ2-2	-	TRBV6-5	ASSYSYRASGELF
TRBJ2-1	-	TRBV6-5	ASSYPAANEQF
TRBJ1-1	-	TRBV6-1	ASSELTGTEAF
TRBJ1-4	TRBD1	TRBV6-5	ASSSDRGGEKLF
TRBJ2-1	TRBD2	TRBV6-5	ASSYSGTRYNEQF
TRBJ2-1	TRBD2	TRBV29-1	SVEGGGNEQF
TRBJ2-1	-	TRBV11-2	ASSFRDNEQF
TRBJ2-1	TRBD1	TRBV5-1	ASSPGTAIWNEQF
TRBJ2-3	-	TRBV21-1	ASSKAPGSRRTDTQY
TRBJ2-1	TRBD1	TRBV25-1	ASTPTGPYNEQF
TRBJ2-7	-	TRBV6-5	ASSYSSRVRYEQY
TRBJ1-1	-	TRBV25-1	ASSAQGTNTEAF
TRBJ2-7	TRBD2	TRBV6-1	ASSDPGIAGSY
TRBJ1-4	-	TRBV5-1	ASSPRYATNEKLF
TRBJ1-2	-	TRBV5-1	ASSLANTGGMANYGYT
TRBJ2-2	TRBD1	TRBV30	GGVSHRDRVTGELF
TRBJ2-4	-	TRBV28	ASSPLDSQY
TRBJ2-1	TRBD1	TRBV5-1	ASSGAGTGYEYEQF
TRBJ1-1	-	TRBV4-2	ASSQETAGAATGTEAF
TRBJ2-7	TRBD1	TRBV9	ASSRGQGTYEQY
TRBJ2-2	TRBD2	TRBV2	ASSEALRGGPTGELF
TRBJ2-5	TRBD2	TRBV6-1	ASRGVTSDETQY
TRBJ2-7	TRBD1	TRBV9	ASSPSGTGGYEQY
TRBJ2-5	TRBD2	TRBV9	ASSSRGGGWGETQY
TRBJ2-2	-	TRBV7-8	ASSLQGGPWKGGELF
-	TRBD1	TRBV5-1	ASSGTGGRSYEQY